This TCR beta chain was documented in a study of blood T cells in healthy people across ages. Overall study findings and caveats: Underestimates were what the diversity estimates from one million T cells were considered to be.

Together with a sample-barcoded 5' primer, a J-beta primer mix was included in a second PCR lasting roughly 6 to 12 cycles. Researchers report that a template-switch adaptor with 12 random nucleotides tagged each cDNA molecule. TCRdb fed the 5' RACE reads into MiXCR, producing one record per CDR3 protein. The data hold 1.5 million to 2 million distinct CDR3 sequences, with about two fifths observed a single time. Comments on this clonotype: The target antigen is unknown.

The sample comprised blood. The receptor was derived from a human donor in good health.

In nucleotides, the CDR3 is TGTGCCGTCAATGACGGTGGGAAGTATGGCTACACCTTC. As protein: CAVNDGGKYGYTF. The chain couples TRBV10-3 to TRBJ1-2; D gene uncertain. The germline CDR1 and CDR2 sequences are ENHRY and SYGVKD. The V end was cut by 11 bases, the J end by 5 bases, with 18 bases between. The CDR3 is made up of 13 amino acids.